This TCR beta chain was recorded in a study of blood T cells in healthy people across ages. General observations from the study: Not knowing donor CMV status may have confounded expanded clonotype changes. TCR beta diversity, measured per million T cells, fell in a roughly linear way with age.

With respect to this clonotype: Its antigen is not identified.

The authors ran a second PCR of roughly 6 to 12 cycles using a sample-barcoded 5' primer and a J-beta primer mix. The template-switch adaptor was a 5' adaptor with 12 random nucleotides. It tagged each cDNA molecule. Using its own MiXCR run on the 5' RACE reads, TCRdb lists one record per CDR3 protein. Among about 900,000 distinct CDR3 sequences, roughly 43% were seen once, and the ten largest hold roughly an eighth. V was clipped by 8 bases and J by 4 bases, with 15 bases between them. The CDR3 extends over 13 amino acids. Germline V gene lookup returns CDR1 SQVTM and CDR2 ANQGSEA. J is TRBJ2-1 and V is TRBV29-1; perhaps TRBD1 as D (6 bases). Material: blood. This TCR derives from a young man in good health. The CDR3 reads CSSEVDRYNEQFF. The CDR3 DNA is TGCAGCTCGGAGGTAGACAGGTACAATGAGCAGTTCTTC.